This record looks at one TCR beta chain sequence and its context. The antigen is undetermined. It was with 60 Vbeta and 13 Jbeta primers that the PCR ran. Clones were read by immunoSEQ multiplex PCR, and TCRdb kept only the in-frame ones, dropping some. The sample has 100,000 to 150,000 clones; 17% are singletons. These data originate in a study of cytomegalovirus exposure and HLA in healthy donors. Study-wide background: As an earlier analysis found, around 190 million T cells yielded about 120 million unique TCR beta sequences.

Study findings and constraints: The authors assumed roughly uniform sequencing depth across donors for presence/absence analyses. TCR beta V- and J-gene trimming was later associated with a missense DCLRE1C variant.

The CDR3 consists of 11 residues. The V end lost 8 bases, the J end lost 2 bases, and 7 bases lay between the germline ends. In germline, CDR1 is SEHNR, CDR2 FQNEAQ (reference sequence). This clonotype was obtained from a female donor in good health and CMV-seropositive. Material: PBMCs. The rearrangement uses TRBV7-9 and TRBJ2-7, with D perhaps matching TRBD2 (5 bases). The CDR3 region is CASGRAYEQYF. CDR3 DNA sequence: TGTGCCAGCGGGCGGGCCTACGAGCAGTACTTC.